This T cell receptor beta chain was retrieved from a study of blood T cell repertoires in COVID-19. Study information: The origin of the acute and convalescent COVID-19 samples was the United States, Italy and Spain. T cells, B-cell-depleted T cells, or PBMCs provided the cDNA or gDNA that served as material.

Original methodology: Estimation of nucleated cell counts was performed using reference gene primer amplification. Sequencing was performed with immunoSEQ multiplex PCR; in TCRdb, only in-frame clones are kept and a portion is missing. V, J and clone size are taken as reported in that table, and D and trimming were inferred from the DNA itself. Counted here are 150,000 to 200,000 clones, about 83% occurring once; the ten biggest clones make up under 6%. Unmatched junction bases numbered 2, after V lost 2 bases and J lost 4 bases. In germline, CDR1 is MNHEY, CDR2 SMNVEV (reference sequence). The CDR3 consists of 14 residues.

The origin of this receptor is a human donor in a cohort sampled during active COVID-19. The specimen was peripheral blood. This rearrangement joins TRBV27 to TRBJ2-7; 10 positions agree with TRBD1. CDR3 sequence (DNA): TGTGCCAGCAGTTTAGGGACAGGGGCTTACGAGCAGTACTTC. Protein: CASSLGTGAYEQYF.